This T cell receptor beta chain was identified in a study of siplizumab effects on memory and regulatory T cells. A note on this clone: The target antigen is unknown.

Here immunoSEQ multiplex PCR was the method, and the copy in TCRdb shows in-frame clones only, minus some. The sample shows some 65,000 clones, approximately 88% of them seen only once. The trim removed 6 bases at V and 9 bases at J, leaving 14 bases unmatched. This CDR3 is built from 15 residues. Germline lookup yields CDR1 MNHNS and CDR2 SASEGT. Study-level results: Mappable CD4+ clones that were alloreactive averaged around 70% Treg-derived with siplizumab versus roughly 27% in controls. Whether the proliferating Tregs (from siplizumab cultures) were suppressive was not confirmed.

The source material was Tregs sorted from blood. This sequence was found in a human donor in good health. The V and J genes are TRBV6-1 and TRBJ2-1; 7 bases align to TRBD1. The CDR3 DNA is TGTGCCAGCAGGCCCAGGGGGTACACTACGGGTGAGCAGTTCTTC. Residues: CASRPRGYTTGEQFF.